The T cell receptor (beta chain) under discussion was sequenced for a study of cytomegalovirus exposure and HLA in healthy donors. General study results and limits: Follow-up analysis later connected one missense variant in DCLRE1C with trimming of TCR beta V- and J-genes.

Points on this clone: Its target is unknown.

Primers included in the PCR were 60 Vbeta and 13 Jbeta primers. The repertoire was sequenced with immunoSEQ multiplex PCR; TCRdb's copy has only in-frame clones and lacks some. This sample's table reports around 210,000 clones. The germline gives CDR1 KGHSH, CDR2 LQKENI. This CDR3 region has 14 residues. Trimming removed 4 bases from V and 4 bases from J; junction bases left unmatched: 5. The material sequenced was PBMCs. The TCR originated in a woman aged 25 to 39 in good health and CMV-seropositive. The chain uses TRBV18 and TRBJ1-1; TRBD1 aligns across 8 bases. The CDR3 DNA reads as TGTGCCAGCTCACGTAAAGACAGGGGCACTGAAGCTTTCTTT. This codes for CASSRKDRGTEAFF.